A selection of T cell receptor beta chains follows, all from one sample in a study of shared clonotypes between healthy human individuals. Repertoires were generated with immunoSEQ multiplex PCR, while TCRdb's copy carries only in-frame clones and drops some. This table holds around 700,000 clones, more than 70% found once. Sequenced sample: memory CD4+ T cells sorted from blood. These receptor sequences come from a woman in her thirties in good health. CDR3s include the opening cysteine and the closing phenylalanine or tryptophan. The order of the fields is V gene, clone size, CDR3 protein. Where a row states a size, it is once, few, many or the class of an expanded clone; other rows omit it.

v_gene: TRBV19; abundance: .; CDR3aa: CASMSSAGNNQPQHF
v_gene: TRBV28; abundance: once; CDR3aa: CASRTSGWDSYEQYF
v_gene: TRBV27; abundance: .; CDR3aa: CASSWDSRYGYTF
v_gene: TRBV28; abundance: .; CDR3aa: CASSGTPAQPQHF
v_gene: TRBV6-5; abundance: .; CDR3aa: CASSYSRGTYEQYF
v_gene: TRBV28; abundance: few; CDR3aa: CASSPPGPQTRQPQHF
v_gene: TRBV7-8; abundance: .; CDR3aa: CASSLRSGLSGANVLTF
v_gene: TRBV27; abundance: .; CDR3aa: CASMAYRGSKNIQYF
v_gene: TRBV19; abundance: many; CDR3aa: CASSIGQGDDTQYF
v_gene: TRBV27; abundance: .; CDR3aa: CASSLTGYLSSGANVLTF
v_gene: TRBV29-1; abundance: .; CDR3aa: CSVEDVMGRQGGEAFF
v_gene: TRBV11-2; abundance: many; CDR3aa: CASSEGSSATYEQYF
v_gene: TRBV30; abundance: once; CDR3aa: CAWSVPNRPTNQPQHF
v_gene: TRBV2; abundance: .; CDR3aa: CASTFGAGGVYLDQYF
v_gene: TRBV2; abundance: once; CDR3aa: CASSLGTGGDIQYF
v_gene: TRBV25-1; abundance: .; CDR3aa: CASSEYRSGTEAFF
v_gene: TRBV4-2; abundance: .; CDR3aa: CASSQNPQREYNEQFF
v_gene: TRBV21-1; abundance: .; CDR3aa: CASSKAPQGVATPTDTQYF
v_gene: TRBV2; abundance: few; CDR3aa: CASSMREPGANVLTF
v_gene: TRBV5-6; abundance: .; CDR3aa: CASSLRGSRYEQYF
v_gene: TRBV5-1; abundance: .; CDR3aa: CASSFQDSRETQYF
v_gene: TRBV6-5; abundance: .; CDR3aa: CASSTLVTGELFF
v_gene: TRBV4-1; abundance: once; CDR3aa: CASSQDRNDLLQETQYF
v_gene: TRBV9; abundance: .; CDR3aa: CASSPRGQEISGNTIYF
v_gene: TRBV7-8; abundance: .; CDR3aa: CASSPGDLARRDTQYF
v_gene: TRBV25-1; abundance: .; CDR3aa: CASSEPDRVNEKLFF
v_gene: TRBV18; abundance: few; CDR3aa: CASSPPIFPYEQYF
v_gene: TRBV7-2; abundance: .; CDR3aa: CASSPGGSDTQYF
v_gene: TRBV14; abundance: .; CDR3aa: CASSQGPKAFF